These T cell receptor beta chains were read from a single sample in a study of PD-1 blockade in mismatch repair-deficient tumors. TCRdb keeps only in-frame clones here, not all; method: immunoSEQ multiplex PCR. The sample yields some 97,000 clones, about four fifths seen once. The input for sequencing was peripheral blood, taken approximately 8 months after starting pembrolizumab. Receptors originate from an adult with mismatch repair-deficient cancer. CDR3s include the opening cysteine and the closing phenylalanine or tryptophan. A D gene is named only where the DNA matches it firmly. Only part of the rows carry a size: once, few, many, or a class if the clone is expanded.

TGTGCCAGCAGCCGGGACGGGCCCTACGAGCAGTACTTC	CASSRDGPYEQYF	TRBV7-9	TRBJ2-7	13	.	few
TGTGCCAGCAGTTACGATTCGGCCGGGGAGCTGTTTTTT	CASSYDSAGELFF	TRBV6-5	TRBJ2-2	13	.	.
TGTGCCAGCAGACTGGACTACCCGGGGTACAATGGGCAGTTCTTC	CASRLDYPGYNGQFF	TRBV5-4	TRBJ2-1	15	.	once
TGCGCCAGCAGCCACCTGGACAGGGAGGCCTACGAGCAGTACTTC	CASSHLDREAYEQYF	TRBV4-1	TRBJ2-7	15	TRBD1	few
TGTGCCAGCAGCCACGCTTACAGTGCAACTAATGAAAAACTGTTTTTT	CASSHAYSATNEKLFF	TRBV7-2	TRBJ1-4	16	.	.
TGTGCCAGCAGTAGCAGGGCGGTGAACACTGAAGCTTTCTTT	CASSSRAVNTEAFF	TRBV6-1	TRBJ1-1	14	.	.
TGTGCCAGCAGTCGGGACAGACCAGAAGCTTTCTTT	CASSRDRPEAFF	TRBV7-9	TRBJ1-1	12	TRBD1	.
TGCAGTGCGTCCTACAATGAGCAGTTCTTC	CSASYNEQFF	TRBV20-1	TRBJ2-1	10	.	few
TGCGCCAGCGAGGACAGGAACACCGGGGAGCTGTTTTTT	CASEDRNTGELFF	TRBV4-1	TRBJ2-2	13	.	.
TGTGCCAGCAGCGCCTTCCAGGGAGTGGAGACCCAGTACTTC	CASSAFQGVETQYF	TRBV9	TRBJ2-5	14	.	.
TGTGCCTGGAGTGTTTTGACGAACACTGAAGCTTTCTTT	CAWSVLTNTEAFF	TRBV30	TRBJ1-1	13	.	.
TGTGCCAGCAGCGTAAGCGAGGTCAATGAGCAGTTCTTC	CASSVSEVNEQFF	TRBV9	TRBJ2-1	13	.	few
TGTGCCAGCAGCCCACTGGACGGGGGAGGAGAGACCCAGTACTTC	CASSPLDGGGETQYF	TRBV14	TRBJ2-5	15	.	.
TGTGCCAGCAGCCCCGACAGGGCGAACACCGGGGAGCTGTTTTTT	CASSPDRANTGELFF	TRBV7-2	TRBJ2-2	15	TRBD1	.
TGTGCCAGTAGTATTGGGCTGACAGGGGGCTCTGAGACCCAGTACTTC	CASSIGLTGGSETQYF	TRBV19	TRBJ2-5	16	TRBD1	once
TGTGCCAGCAGATACGGACATGCCTATGGCTACACCTTC	CASRYGHAYGYTF	TRBV6-5	TRBJ1-2	13	.	.
TGCGCCAGCAGTCAATCCGGATTCCGGGGGGCGGCCGGGACTAGCGGAGACAATGAGCAGTTCTTC	CASSQSGFRGAAGTSGDNEQFF	TRBV23-1	TRBJ2-1	22	TRBD2	.
TGTGCCAGCAGTGTTGGCTTTGGCTACACCTTC	CASSVGFGYTF	TRBV25-1	TRBJ1-2	11	.	.
TGTGCCAGCAGCCTAGGACAGGGGGCCCACAATGAGCAGTTCTTC	CASSLGQGAHNEQFF	TRBV11-2	TRBJ2-1	15	TRBD1	.
TGTGCCAGCAGCATTCCTTTGGTCGGCGGCAATCAGCCCCAGCATTTT	CASSIPLVGGNQPQHF	TRBV5-4	TRBJ1-5	16	.	.
TGTGCCAGCAGCTTACAGGGGAGTGAAAAACTGTTTTTT	CASSLQGSEKLFF	TRBV7-9	TRBJ1-4	13	.	.
TGTGCCAGCAGTTTCCCCGGTGCGGGAGTGGTAGATACGCAGTATTTT	CASSFPGAGVVDTQYF	TRBV28	TRBJ2-3	16	TRBD2	.
TGTGCCAGCAGCGTTAACTGGGACCAAAGGGGTTTAGATACGCAGTATTTT	CASSVNWDQRGLDTQYF	TRBV9	TRBJ2-3	17	.	.
TGTGCCAGCAGCTTTATACAACAGACAAACACCATATATTTT	CASSFIQQTNTIYF	TRBV11-2	TRBJ1-3	14	.	.
TGCAGCGTTGAGGCAGGTACCTATGGCTACACCTTC	CSVEAGTYGYTF	TRBV29-1	TRBJ1-2	12	.	.
TGTGCCAGCGGCCCCGGGACAGGGGATGAAAAACTGTTTTTT	CASGPGTGDEKLFF	TRBV6-5	TRBJ1-4	14	TRBD1	.
TGCGCCAGCAGCTTTAGCACAGCGGCTGTCACTGAAGCTTTCTTT	CASSFSTAAVTEAFF	TRBV5-1	TRBJ1-1	15	.	.
TGTGCCAGCAGCCCTAGGGTTTCAGATACGCAGTATTTT	CASSPRVSDTQYF	TRBV11-2	TRBJ2-3	13	.	few
TGTGCCAGCACCTTTGGGGCGGAAGATAAGCAGTTCTTC	CASTFGAEDKQFF	TRBV5-8	TRBJ2-1	13	.	.
TGTGCCAGCAGCCAACTAGCGGGCTTGGTGGAGACCCAGTACTTC	CASSQLAGLVETQYF	TRBV7-2	TRBJ2-5	15	TRBD2	.
TGTGCCAGCAGATCCGGGACTAGCGGGAGAGAGTTCTTC	CASRSGTSGREFF	TRBV7-3	TRBJ2-1	13	TRBD2	.
TGTGCCAGCAGCTTCTGGGGGAGGGAGGGCCGAAATGAGCAGTTCTTC	CASSFWGREGRNEQFF	TRBV11-2	TRBJ2-1	16	TRBD2	once
TGTGCCAGCAGTCCTCCCCTGGGTGAGCAGTTCTTC	CASSPPLGEQFF	TRBV7-6	TRBJ2-1	12	.	.
TGTGCCTGGAAAGGTTACAGCTCTGGAAACACCATATATTTT	CAWKGYSSGNTIYF	TRBV30	TRBJ1-3	14	.	.
TGTGCCAGCAGCGTGGGACAGTCAGGCTACACCTTC	CASSVGQSGYTF	TRBV9	TRBJ1-2	12	TRBD1	few
TGTGCCATCAGGACGGACAGGGATTATGGCTACACCTTC	CAIRTDRDYGYTF	TRBV10-3	TRBJ1-2	13	TRBD1	.
TGTGCCAGCAGCTTATCTGGGACAGGCACCGGGGAGCTGTTTTTT	CASSLSGTGTGELFF	TRBV11-2	TRBJ2-2	15	TRBD1	few
TGTGCCAGTAAACCGGACAGGGGGGGTTATGGCTACACCTTC	CASKPDRGGYGYTF	TRBV19	TRBJ1-2	14	TRBD1	.
TGCAGTGGGGCCCGGGCTAGCGGATACAATGAGCAGTTCTTC	CSGARASGYNEQFF	TRBV29-1	TRBJ2-1	14	TRBD2	.
TGTGCCAGCAGTTACAGTCGGAGCGTAGGCGAGCTGTTTTTT	CASSYSRSVGELFF	TRBV6-6	TRBJ2-2	14	.	.
TGTGCCAGCAGCTTAGGGCAGGTCTCTCCTTTCTTT	CASSLGQVSPFF	TRBV13	TRBJ1-1	12	.	.
TGCGCCAGCAGCACGGGACTAGCGGTAGAGACCCAGTACTTC	CASSTGLAVETQYF	TRBV5-1	TRBJ2-5	14	TRBD2	.
TGTGCCAGCAGCTTAGATTGGGGCGCCGACGAGCAGTACTTC	CASSLDWGADEQYF	TRBV7-2	TRBJ2-7	14	.	once
TGTGCCAGCAGTGAATCAATAGCGGGAGGGCCGAGAGAGACCCAGTACTTC	CASSESIAGGPRETQYF	TRBV2	TRBJ2-5	17	TRBD2	.
TGTGCCAGCAGCCTCATTTCGGGGGCCGAGCAGTTCTTC	CASSLISGAEQFF	TRBV7-9	TRBJ2-1	13	.	.
TGTGCCAGCAGCAAAGTGCACCGGGAGCTAATTCTGTACTTC	CASSKVHRELILYF	TRBV21-1	TRBJ2-7	14	.	.
TGTGCCAGCAGCTTGAGGTCGGGACAGGGATTTTTCCGCCCCTACGAGCAGTACTTC	CASSLRSGQGFFRPYEQYF	TRBV7-2	TRBJ2-7	19	TRBD1	.